Below are 15 T cell receptor beta chains sequenced from a single sample in a study of blood T cell repertoires in COVID-19 (dated by TCRdb to the early 2020s). Library method: the immunoSEQ multiplex PCR assay. TCRdb provides this immuneACCESS table in a form limited to in-frame rearrangements. Some clones are lacking; in checked studies, under half of them reflect an unresolved V gene, and why the rest are absent is not known. The sample profile shows around 100,000 clones; roughly four fifths of them were found once. 4% to 5.5% of the sample lies in the top ten. Sequenced input: peripheral blood. The receptors shown here come from a man aged 55 to 70 with acute or convalescent COVID-19.

The V call is TRBV20-1, the J call TRBJ2-1; D may be TRBD2 (6 bases). Germline V gene data show CDR1 as DFQATT and CDR2 as SNEGSKA (reference sequence). CDR3 length: 10 residues. The V end lost 4 bases, the J end lost 12 bases, and 10 bases lay between the germline ends. CDR3 protein: CSATEGRQFF. The CDR3 bases are TGCAGTGCTACGGAGGGAAGGCAGTTCTTC.

The chain employs TRBV19 and TRBJ1-1, with D possibly matching TRBD1 (6 bases). V dropped 6 bases and J dropped 8 bases, with 10 bases sitting between them. Germline V lookup: CDR1 LNHDA, CDR2 SQIVND (reference sequence). This CDR3 is 11 amino acids long. This CDR3 is CASSKTGEAFF. The CDR3 DNA reads TGTGCCAGTAGCAAGACAGGCGAAGCTTTCTTT.

The chain uses TRBV10-3 and TRBJ2-1; a possible D gene is TRBD2 (5 bases). This CDR3 is built from 15 residues. V was trimmed by 5 bases and J by 4 bases, leaving 15 bases between them. CDR1 ENHRY and CDR2 SYGVKD come from the germline V gene. The CDR3 region is CAISSSSMLYNEQFF. The CDR3 region has the DNA TGTGCCATCAGTTCGTCTAGCATGTTGTACAATGAGCAGTTCTTC.

This clone was counted between two and nine times. This chain connects TRBV5-4 to TRBJ1-2, with 9 bases lining up with TRBD1. The CDR3 is made up of 13 amino acids. V dropped 4 bases and J dropped 5; count of bases not matched to a gene: 3. CDR1 is SGHNT and CDR2 is YYREEE in the germline V gene (reference sequence). CDR3 protein: CASSQDRGYGYTF. For the CDR3, the DNA is TGTGCCAGCAGCCAGGACAGGGGTTATGGCTACACCTTC.

The table lists this clone with a few counts. This chain joins TRBV20-1 and TRBJ2-1; D ambiguous. Trimming took 1 base from V and 7 from J, leaving 5 bases between them. This CDR3 has 11 amino acids. Per the germline V gene, CDR1 is DFQATT and CDR2 is SNEGSKA (reference sequence). The CDR3 bases are TGCAGTGCTAGAGGACTTAATGAGCAGTTCTTC. Amino acid sequence: CSARGLNEQFF.

The chain recombines TRBV3-1 (or the pseudogene TRBV3-2) with TRBJ2-3; TRBD2 is a possible D gene (7 bases). This CDR3 comprises 15 residues. Germline V gene sequence: CDR1 LGHDT, CDR2 YNNKEL (reference sequence). V gave up 7 bases and J gave up 6 bases, with 20 bases separating them. CDR3 amino acids: CASTPGGRGEDTQYF. In nucleotides, the CDR3 is TGTGCCAGCACCCCCGGGGGGCGTGGTGAGGATACGCAGTATTTT.

The chain carries TRBV6-2 or TRBV6-3 and TRBJ1-6, with TRBD1 matching over 7 bases. Losses at the gene ends were 2 bases for V and 6 bases for J; bases not matched to a gene: 4. Germline V lookup: CDR1 MNHEY, CDR2 SVGEGT. The CDR3 is 15 amino acids. As DNA, the CDR3 is TGTGCCAGCAGTTACGCGAGACAGGGTAATTCACCCCTCCACTTT. Protein: CASSYARQGNSPLHF.

The rearrangement uses TRBV7-3 and TRBJ2-1; possible D gene TRBD2, 5 bases. Deletions cut 5 bases from V and 10 bases from J, with 12 bases between. The V gene's germline CDR1 is SGHTA and CDR2 FQGTGA. This CDR3 region has 12 residues. The CDR3 spells CASSLGNGEQFF. Written as DNA, the CDR3 is TGTGCCAGCAGCCTCGGGAACGGAGAGCAGTTCTTC.

V is TRBV11-3 and J is TRBJ2-1; the D gene is possibly TRBD2 (5 bases). The CDR3 is 15 amino acids. In germline, CDR1 is SGHNT, CDR2 YENEEA. V gave up 5 bases and J gave up 0 bases, with 11 bases separating them. DNA of the CDR3: TGTGCCAGCAGCCTCTCGGGGAGCTCCTACAATGAGCAGTTCTTC. It translates to CASSLSGSSYNEQFF.

V is TRBV3-1 (or the pseudogene TRBV3-2) and J is TRBJ1-6; D perhaps matches TRBD1 (6 bases). Germline CDR1 LGHDT, CDR2 YNNKEL (reference sequence). This CDR3 has 19 amino acids. V lost 1 base, J lost 1 base, and 17 bases lay in between. In DNA, the CDR3 is TGTGCCAGCAGCCAAGTCGCTATGGGGGCAGGATCCTATAATTCACCCCTCCACTTT. Amino acid sequence: CASSQVAMGAGSYNSPLHF.

The chain has TRBV28 and TRBJ1-5, with a weak D call TRBD1 (5 bases). CDR1 and CDR2 from the germline V gene are MDHEN and SYDVKM. The CDR3 totals 15 residues. The CDR3 region has the DNA TGTGGATGGAGTCGGGGGGATATAGGCAATCAGCCCCAGCATTTT. Its protein product is CGWSRGDIGNQPQHF.

This rearrangement joins TRBV5-4 to TRBJ2-7, with D maybe TRBD1 (6 bases). The V end lost 2 bases, the J end lost 3 bases, and 9 bases lay between the germline ends. CDR1 SGHNT and CDR2 YYREEE come from the germline V gene (reference sequence). CDR3 length: 13 amino acids. The CDR3 DNA reads as TGTGCCAGCAGCTTATCACAGGGCTACGAGCAGTACTTC. Amino acids: CASSLSQGYEQYF.

The V call is TRBV19, the J call TRBJ2-1, with TRBD2 matching over 7 bases. Germline V CDR1 and CDR2: LNHDA, SQIVND (reference sequence). This CDR3 region has 14 residues. V lost 7 bases, J lost 5 bases, and 8 bases stayed unmatched. The CDR3 bases are TGTGCCAGTATGATGGCGGGAGAAAACAATGAGCAGTTCTTC. It translates to CASMMAGENNEQFF.

The chain uses TRBV19 and TRBJ2-7; TRBD1 matches 9 bases. The germline V gene has CDR1 LNHDA and CDR2 SQIVND (reference sequence). The CDR3 has 16 amino acids. The J segment lost 3 bases and the V segment lost 5 bases, leaving 11 bases of the junction unmatched. This CDR3 reads CASSFAGQGPYYEQYF. For the CDR3, the DNA is TGTGCCAGTAGTTTTGCGGGACAGGGTCCTTACTACGAGCAGTACTTC. Full variable domain (missing parts from reference TRBV19 and TRBJ2-7): DGGITQSPKYLFRKEGQNVTLSCEQNLNHDAMYWYRQDPGQGLRLIYYSQIVNDFQKGDIAEGYSVSREKKESFPLTVTSAQKNPTAFYLCASSFAGQGPYYEQYFGPGTRLTVT.

This clone was observed a single time. The chain combines TRBV28 with TRBJ1-5; the match to TRBD1 covers 10 bases. The CDR3 has 16 amino acids. V was clipped by 8 bases and J by 1 base; unmatched bases: 8. CDR1 and CDR2 from the germline V gene are MDHEN and SYDVKM. The CDR3 reads CASLDPGQGSNQPQHF. In DNA, the CDR3 is TGTGCCAGCCTAGATCCGGGACAGGGGAGCAATCAGCCCCAGCATTTT.